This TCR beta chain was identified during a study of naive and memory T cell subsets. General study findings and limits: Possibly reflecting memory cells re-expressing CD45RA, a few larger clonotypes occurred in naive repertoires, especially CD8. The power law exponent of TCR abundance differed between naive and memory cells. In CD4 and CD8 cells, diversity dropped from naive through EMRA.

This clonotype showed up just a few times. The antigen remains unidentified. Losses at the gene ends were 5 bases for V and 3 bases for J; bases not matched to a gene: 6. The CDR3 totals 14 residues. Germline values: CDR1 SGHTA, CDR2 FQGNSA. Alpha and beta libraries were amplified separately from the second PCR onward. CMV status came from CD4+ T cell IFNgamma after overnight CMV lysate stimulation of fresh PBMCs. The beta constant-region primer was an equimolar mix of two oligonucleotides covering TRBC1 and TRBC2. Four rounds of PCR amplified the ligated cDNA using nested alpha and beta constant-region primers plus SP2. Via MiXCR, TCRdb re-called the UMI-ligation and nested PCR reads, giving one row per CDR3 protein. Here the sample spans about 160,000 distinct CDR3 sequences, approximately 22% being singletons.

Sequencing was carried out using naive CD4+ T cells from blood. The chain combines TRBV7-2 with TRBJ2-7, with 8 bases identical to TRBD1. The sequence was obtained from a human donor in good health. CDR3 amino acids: CASSRTGKLYEQYF. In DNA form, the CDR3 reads TGTGCCAGCAGCAGGACAGGGAAACTCTACGAGCAGTACTTC.